This T cell receptor beta chain was captured in a study of T cells in Graves' hyperthyroidism and ophthalmopathy. Broader study findings: Blood also showed most of the thyroid clonotypes that were expanded above 0.001.

The CDR3 length is 14 residues. Germline-derived CDR1 and CDR2 are SNHLY and FYNNEI. V gave up 2 bases and J gave up 8 bases, with 16 bases separating them. From RNA transcripts, TCR beta CDR3 regions were amplified. Using the HTBI primer set, a first-round RT-PCR was run on the TCR CDR3. Each CDR3 protein gets one entry after TCRdb re-called the multiplex PCR reads with MiXCR. The sample holds some 270,000 distinct CDR3 sequences, roughly an eighth seen once. This clonotype occurred many times. The antigen is unknown. The chain combines TRBV2 with TRBJ2-7; D is undetermined. The sequencing sample was made of blood. The source is a middle-aged woman with Graves' hyperthyroidism. The CDR3 DNA sequence: TGTGCCAGCAGTGAATCGGCAGGTTTTGGAAAGCAGTACTTC. Translated, it gives CASSESAGFGKQYF.